Here is one TCR beta chain with its context. Its antigen is still unknown. Per-base quality was not reported, and no clone a single base away is much larger than it. Genomic DNA served as template for TCR beta VDJ combination and CDR3 sequence profiling. TCR repertoire sequencing was run on an Illumina HiSeq 2000. Processing in the source paper ran as follows. TRBV/TRBJ rearrangement plots, CDR3 size and DJ length profiles, and Simpson's diversity index were used to assess repertoires. Whichever DNA sequence was most abundant in the deep sequencing data was defined as the immunodominant clone. CDR3 amino acid sequences were checked for sharing across subjects and were also compared against the VDJdb database and published repertoires. The public reads were reprocessed in TCRdb via fastp at Q25 and MiXCR, keeping in-frame beta chains. Merged by CDR3 protein, the rows form single entries marked with the most common genes and DNA. The authors' filters were not applied to this entry. The table for this sample lists 400,000 to 450,000 distinct CDR3 sequences; about two thirds of them were counted only once. Approximately 3.9% of the sample goes to the ten largest clones.

CDR1 is given as SNHLY and CDR2 as FYNNEI, both from the germline V gene. V is clipped by 0 bases and J by 1 base, and the sequence between their germline boundaries is 13 bases long. The CDR3, from cysteine to phenylalanine, totals 17 residues. Just CDR3 DNA is preserved here, 51 bases in frame from base 1. The data were taken from a study of CD8+CD57+ T cells in acquired aplastic anemia (dated by TCRdb to 2016 to 2019). As for the study more broadly: On average, sorted CD4+ and CD8+ cells yielded around 3.5 ug of extracted DNA, with a range of about 0.17 to 27.4 ug. An average of around 10 million reads for CD4+ cells and 11 million or so reads for CD8+ cells was obtained from healthy donor samples. The study at large found these results: Patients and healthy controls showed no significant difference in CD8+ Simpson's diversity (P=0.060). Roughly 30 CD8+ CDR3 sequences were shared between patients and controls but appeared highly expressed in patients and within their immunodominant clones.

In the study, sorted CD4+ and CD8+ blood T cells from patients with severe aplastic anemia and from healthy subjects underwent deep sequencing of TCR repertoires. Ficoll-Paque density gradient centrifugation was used to isolate peripheral blood mononuclear cells. Before DNA extraction, CD4+ and CD8+ T cells were sorted by FACS or by magnetic beads. Sequenced: sorted CD4+, CD8+, or CD8+CD57+ T cells (not recorded which) from PBMCs. The receptor's source is a human donor in good health, serving as a control. This sequence uses TRBV2 and TRBJ1-3; the best D guess is TRBD1, with 5 bases matching. The DNA sequence is as follows: TGTGCCAGCAGTGAAGCGCTTCCAGGGAGGTCTGGAAACACCATATATTTT. Translated, this gives CASSEALPGRSGNTIYF.